This T cell receptor (beta chain) was sequenced in a study of blood T cells in healthy people across ages. Study-level results: Diversity figures based on one million T cells were deemed too low.

Comment on this clonotype: Its antigen is unidentified.

The authors ran a second PCR of roughly 6 to 12 cycles using a sample-barcoded 5' primer and a J-beta primer mix. TCRdb re-analysed the 5' RACE reads in MiXCR, keeping a single row per CDR3 protein. Here the sample spans 1.5 million to 2 million distinct CDR3 sequences, around 48% being singletons. Every sample gave at least 6 micrograms of total RNA when it was extracted. The sample was blood. This clonotype was sampled from a woman in her 40s in good health.

CDR3 DNA: TGCGCCAGCAGCTTGGCCTCCCGGGGCTTCAGCCAAGAGACCCAGTACTTC. Amino acid sequence: CASSLASRGFSQETQYF. This chain links TRBV5-1 with TRBJ2-5, with D possibly called TRBD1 or TRBD2 (5 bases each). The length of the CDR3 is 17 residues. The germline V gene encodes CDR1 SGHRS and CDR2 YFSETQ. The V and J ends lost 0 bases and 1 base respectively, with 16 bases between them.